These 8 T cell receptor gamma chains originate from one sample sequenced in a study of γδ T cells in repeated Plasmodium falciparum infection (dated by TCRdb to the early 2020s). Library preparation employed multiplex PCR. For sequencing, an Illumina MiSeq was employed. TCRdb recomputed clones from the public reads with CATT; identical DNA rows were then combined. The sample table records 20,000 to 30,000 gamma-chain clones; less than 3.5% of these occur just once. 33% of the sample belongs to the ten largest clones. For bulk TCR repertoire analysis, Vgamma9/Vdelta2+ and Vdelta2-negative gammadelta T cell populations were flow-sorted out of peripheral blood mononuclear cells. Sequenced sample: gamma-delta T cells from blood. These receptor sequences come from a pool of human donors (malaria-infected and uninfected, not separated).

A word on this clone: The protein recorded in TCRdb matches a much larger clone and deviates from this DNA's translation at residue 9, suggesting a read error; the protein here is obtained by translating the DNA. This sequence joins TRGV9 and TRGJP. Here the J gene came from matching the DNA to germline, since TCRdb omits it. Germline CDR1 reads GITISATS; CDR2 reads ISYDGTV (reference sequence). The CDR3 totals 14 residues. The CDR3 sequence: CALWEVLGEKIKVF. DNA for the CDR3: TGTGCCTTGTGGGAGGTGTTGGGCGAAAAAATCAAGGTATTT.

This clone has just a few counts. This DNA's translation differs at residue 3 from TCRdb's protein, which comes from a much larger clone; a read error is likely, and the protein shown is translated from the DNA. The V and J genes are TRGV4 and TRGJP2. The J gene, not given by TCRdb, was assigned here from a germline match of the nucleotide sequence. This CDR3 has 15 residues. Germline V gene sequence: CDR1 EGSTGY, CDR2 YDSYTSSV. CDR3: CAAWDGRWSDWIKTF. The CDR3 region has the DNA TGTGCCGCCTGGGATGGGCGATGGAGTGATTGGATCAAGACGTTT.

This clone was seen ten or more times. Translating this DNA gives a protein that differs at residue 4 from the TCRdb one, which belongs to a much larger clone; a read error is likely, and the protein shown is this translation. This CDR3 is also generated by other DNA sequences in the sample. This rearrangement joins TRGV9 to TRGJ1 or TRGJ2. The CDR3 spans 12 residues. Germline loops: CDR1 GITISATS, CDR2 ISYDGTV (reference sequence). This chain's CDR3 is CALREVRYKKLF. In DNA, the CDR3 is TGTGCCTTGCGGGAGGTGCGGTATAAGAAACTCTTT.

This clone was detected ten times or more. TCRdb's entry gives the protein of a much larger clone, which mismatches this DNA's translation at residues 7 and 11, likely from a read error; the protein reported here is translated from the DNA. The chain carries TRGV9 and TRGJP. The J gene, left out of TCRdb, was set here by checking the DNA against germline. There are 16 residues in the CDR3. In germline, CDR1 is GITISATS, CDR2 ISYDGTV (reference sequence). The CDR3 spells CALWEVEELGEKIKVF. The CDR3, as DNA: TGTGCCTTGTGGGAGGTAGAGGAGTTGGGCGAAAAAATCAAGGTATTT.

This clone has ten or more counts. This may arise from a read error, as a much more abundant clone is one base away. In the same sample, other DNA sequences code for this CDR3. This CDR3 reads CALWEVHGTYYKKLF. CDR3 bases: TGTGCCTTGTGGGAGGTGCATGGAACGTATTATAAGAAACTCTTT. This sequence joins TRGV9 and TRGJ1 or TRGJ2. After removal of 0 bases from V and 4 bases from J, the junction contained 9 bases not matched to a gene. The germline CDR1 and CDR2 sequences are GITISATS and ISYDGTV (reference sequence). The CDR3 totals 15 residues.

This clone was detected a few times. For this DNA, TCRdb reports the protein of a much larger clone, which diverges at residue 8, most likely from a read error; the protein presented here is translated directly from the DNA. The CDR3 region is CALLGLGEKIKVF. CDR3 DNA: TGTGCCTTGTTAGGGTTGGGCGAAAAAATCAAGGTATTT. V and J are TRGV9 and TRGJP. This CDR3 comprises 13 residues. Looked up from germline, CDR1 is GITISATS and CDR2 is ISYDGTV (reference sequence).

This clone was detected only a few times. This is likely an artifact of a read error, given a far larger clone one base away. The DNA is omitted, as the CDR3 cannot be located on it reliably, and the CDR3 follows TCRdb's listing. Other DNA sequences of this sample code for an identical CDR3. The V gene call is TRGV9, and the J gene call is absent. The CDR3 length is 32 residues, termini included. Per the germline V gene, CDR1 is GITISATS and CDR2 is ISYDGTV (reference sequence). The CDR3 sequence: CALWESLIIIRNSLAVEQHLLSQVSIGRIQHF.

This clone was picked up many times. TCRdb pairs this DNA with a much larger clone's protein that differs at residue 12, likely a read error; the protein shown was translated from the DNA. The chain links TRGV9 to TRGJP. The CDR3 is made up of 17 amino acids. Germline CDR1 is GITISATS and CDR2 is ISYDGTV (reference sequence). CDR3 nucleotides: TGTGCCTTGTGGGAGGTGCAAGGGGGGTTGGGCAGAAAAATCAAGGTATTT. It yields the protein CALWEVQGGLGRKIKVF.